The 6 T cell receptor beta chains listed next were all sequenced from one sample in a study of T-cell memory formation after mild COVID-19. One entry per CDR3 protein results from TCRdb running MiXCR on the 5' RACE reads. The table shows about 49,000 distinct CDR3 sequences, with over 6.5% occurring only once. The sequenced sample was PBMCs or a T cell subset sorted from them (not recorded which). The receptor source for this set is a man younger than 35 who had mild COVID-19 (a few samples of this study predate the infection). Cell type and time point are not known.

In its sample, this clonotype was seen a few times. The V and J genes are TRBV7-9 and TRBJ1-2; D gene uncertain. The germline V gene encodes CDR1 SEHNR and CDR2 FQNEAQ (reference sequence). There are 13 residues in the CDR3. V gave up 7 bases and J gave up 6 bases, with 15 bases separating them. CDR3 region: CASTLRADDGYTF. Written as DNA, the CDR3 is TGTGCCAGCACCCTAAGGGCAGACGATGGCTACACCTTC. Full variable domain (rest looked up from reference TRBV7-9 and TRBJ1-2): DTGVSQNPRHKITKRGQNVTFRCDPISEHNRLYWYRQTLGQGPEFLTYFQNEAQLEKSRLLSDRFSAERPKGSFSTLEIQRTEQGDSAMYLCASTLRADDGYTFGSGTRLTVV.

This clonotype was counted a few times. V gene TRBV5-1 combines with J gene TRBJ1-3; D is unclear. There are 13 residues in the CDR3. Germline CDR1 is SGHRS and CDR2 is YFSETQ. Trimming cost V 4 bases and J 0 bases, with 5 bases left between them. CDR3 sequence (DNA): TGCGCCAGCAGCCGGGACTCTGGAAACACCATATATTTT. It is translated as CASSRDSGNTIYF. Full variable domain (remainder filled in from reference TRBV5-1 and TRBJ1-3): KAGVTQTPRYLIKTRGQQVTLSCSPISGHRSVSWYQQTPGQGLQFLFEYFSETQRNKGNFPGRFSGRQFSNSRSEMNVSTLELGDSALYLCASSRDSGNTIYFGEGSWLTVV.

This rearrangement joins TRBV7-2 to TRBJ2-5, with D possibly TRBD2 on 7 matching bases. Between the trimmed V and J ends, which lost 10 bases and 6 bases, there was a span of 18 bases. CDR1 SGHTA and CDR2 FQGNSA come from the germline V gene. The CDR3 is 13 amino acids. CDR3: CATTGRGVQTQYF. The CDR3, as DNA: TGTGCCACGACAGGACGGGGGGTGCAGACCCAGTACTTC.

In its sample, this clonotype was seen many times. V gene TRBV5-1 combines with J gene TRBJ2-1; possibly TRBD2 for D (7 bases). CDR3 length: 15 amino acids. V gave up 4 bases and J gave up 4 bases, with 15 bases separating them. Looked up from germline, CDR1 is SGHRS and CDR2 is YFSETQ. CDR3: CASSLGAGEYNEQFF. The CDR3 DNA follows: TGCGCCAGCAGCCTGGGGGCGGGGGAGTACAATGAGCAGTTCTTC.

There are a few counts of this clonotype. This chain uses TRBV2 with TRBJ1-6; no clear D. Germline V gene sequence: CDR1 SNHLY, CDR2 FYNNEI. This CDR3 spans 13 amino acids. Trimming removed 5 bases from V and 10 bases from J, with 12 bases in between. Written as DNA, the CDR3 is TGTGCCAGCAGTACCCTAGGGAACTCACCCCTCCACTTT. Amino acid sequence: CASSTLGNSPLHF.

The genes are TRBV7-3 and TRBJ1-2; TRBD1 matches 9 bases. The CDR3 covers 16 residues. The J segment lost 7 bases and the V segment lost 6 bases, leaving 15 bases of the junction unmatched. Germline V gene data show CDR1 as SGHTA and CDR2 as FQGTGA. The CDR3 DNA reads as TGTGCCAGCAGTCAAGGCGCCCCGGGACAGGGCTTTGGCTACACCTTC. This encodes CASSQGAPGQGFGYTF.